This is a list of T cell receptor beta chains from one sample in a study of regulatory T cells in long-lasting Graves disease. TCRdb fed the multiplex PCR reads into MiXCR, producing one record per CDR3 protein. The repertoire consists of 400,000 to 500,000 distinct CDR3 sequences, with 21% occurring once and the leading ten covering 13% to 15%. The specimen was peripheral blood mononuclear cells (PBMCs), collected when the disease was refractory, from a patient treated with antithyroid drugs. The receptors originated from a female donor with Graves disease. Both conserved end residues are part of each CDR3. D genes are given only for firm matches. Some rows mark clone size as missing; the rest say once, few, many or name a class of expanded clone.

V: TRBV7-3; J: TRBJ2-5; D: TRBD2; size: many; length: 18; CDR3: CASSSNPGLAGSEETQYF; DNA: TGTGCCAGCAGCTCTAACCCGGGACTAGCGGGATCGGAGGAGACCCAGTACTTC
V: TRBV14; J: TRBJ1-1; D: -; size: few; length: 14; CDR3: CASSQYVGNTEAFF; DNA: TGTGCCAGCAGCCAATATGTAGGGAACACTGAAGCTTTCTTT
V: TRBV5-1; J: TRBJ2-1; D: TRBD2; size: -; length: 15; CDR3: CASSSGTSASNEQFF; DNA: TGCGCCAGCAGTTCCGGGACTAGCGCTTCCAATGAGCAGTTCTTC
V: TRBV19; J: TRBJ2-6; D: -; size: -; length: 17; CDR3: CASSIGRGAPGANVLTF; DNA: TGTGCCAGTAGTATTGGACGGGGGGCGCCTGGGGCCAACGTCCTGACTTTC
V: TRBV20-1; J: TRBJ1-1; D: -; size: many; length: 13; CDR3: CSAVKKRNTEAFF; DNA: TGCAGTGCTGTTAAAAAGAGGAACACTGAAGCTTTCTTT
V: TRBV12-3/TRBV12-4; J: TRBJ2-5; D: TRBD2; size: -; length: 19; CDR3: CASSLKGTSGRDFQETQYF; DNA: TGTGCCAGCAGTTTAAAAGGGACTAGCGGGAGGGATTTCCAAGAGACCCAGTACTTC
V: TRBV13; J: TRBJ2-7; D: -; size: -; length: 13; CDR3: CASSLKDGVEQYF; DNA: TGTGCCAGCAGCTTGAAGGACGGGGTTGAGCAGTACTTC
V: TRBV15; J: TRBJ2-1; D: TRBD2; size: -; length: 17; CDR3: CATSRDRASGRFDEQFF; DNA: TGTGCCACCAGCAGAGATCGGGCTAGCGGGAGGTTCGATGAGCAGTTCTTC
V: TRBV19; J: TRBJ2-7; D: TRBD2; size: few; length: 17; CDR3: CASSMGLAGQSSYEQYF; DNA: TGTGCCAGTAGTATGGGACTAGCGGGCCAAAGCTCCTACGAGCAGTACTTC
V: TRBV7-7; J: TRBJ1-5; D: -; size: -; length: 16; CDR3: CASSLCLEGSNQPQHF; DNA: TGTGCCAGCAGCTTATGTTTGGAGGGTAGCAATCAGCCCCAGCATTTT
V: TRBV24-1; J: TRBJ2-2; D: -; size: few; length: 15; CDR3: CATSDLHGNIGELFF; DNA: TGTGCCACCAGTGATTTGCATGGGAACATCGGGGAGCTGTTTTTT
V: TRBV28; J: TRBJ2-7; D: TRBD1; size: -; length: 20; CDR3: CASSPSPGTGRFTITYEQYF; DNA: TGTGCCAGCAGCCCAAGCCCCGGGACAGGGCGATTTACGATTACCTACGAGCAGTACTTC
V: TRBV28; J: TRBJ2-3; D: TRBD2; size: -; length: 16; CDR3: CASSASPSGATDTQYF; DNA: TGTGCCAGCAGTGCCTCACCTAGCGGGGCCACAGATACGCAGTATTTT
V: TRBV30; J: TRBJ2-7; D: TRBD2; size: few; length: 15; CDR3: CAWSVSSGRFYEQYF; DNA: TGTGCCTGGAGTGTTTCTAGCGGGAGATTCTACGAGCAGTACTTC
V: TRBV5-8; J: TRBJ1-1; D: -; size: many; length: 14; CDR3: CASRTRGVSTEAFF; DNA: TGTGCCAGCAGGACCCGAGGGGTCTCGACTGAAGCTTTCTTT
V: TRBV20-1; J: TRBJ2-2; D: TRBD2; size: many; length: 16; CDR3: CSAIVSGRVSTGELFF; DNA: TGCAGTGCTATCGTTAGCGGGAGAGTTAGCACCGGGGAGCTGTTTTTT
V: TRBV6-9; J: TRBJ2-2; D: -; size: many; length: 15; CDR3: CASSYTLDKTGELFF; DNA: TGTGCCAGCAGTTACACGTTGGACAAGACCGGGGAGCTGTTTTTT